This T cell receptor beta chain was found in a study of T cells after yellow fever vaccination. Study overall: SMART-Seq v4 Ultra Low Input prepared the low-cell-number fractions.

TCRdb passed the 5' RACE reads through MiXCR, listing each CDR3 protein once. The top ten hold more than 3% of the sample, which has about 340,000 distinct CDR3 sequences, around 12% seen once. This clonotype came up a few times. The starting material was CD4+ T cells sorted from PBMCs, obtained 15 days after the yellow fever booster vaccination. The origin of this receptor is a young man who received the YFV17D yellow fever vaccine.

CDR3 residues: CASSQWTGSSYEQYF. In DNA, the CDR3 is TGCGCCAGCAGCCAATGGACAGGGAGCTCCTACGAGCAGTACTTC. The V gene is TRBV5-1, the J gene TRBJ2-7, with 8 bases identical to TRBD1. Per germline, CDR1 SGHRS and CDR2 YFSETQ. V lost 4 bases to trimming and J lost 0 bases; unmatched junction nucleotides: 6. This CDR3 is built from 15 residues.